A single sample is the source of the 25 T cell receptor beta chains below, sequenced in a study of blood T cell repertoires in COVID-19 (dated by TCRdb to the early 2020s). The protocol used for the library was the immunoSEQ multiplex PCR assay. TCRdb mirrors the immuneACCESS table, restricted to in-frame sequences. Some clones are absent from its copies; in checked studies, under half trace to an unresolved V gene, and the reason for the others is unknown. This sample lists 90,000 to 150,000 clones; about two thirds were detected once. The ten most abundant clones make up 0.65% to 0.95% of the sample. Material: peripheral blood. The receptors were gathered from a human donor with acute or convalescent COVID-19. The donor label of this sample is uncertain.

The chain has TRBV30 and TRBJ1-2; maybe TRBD1 (6 bases). The germline V gene encodes CDR1 GTSNPN and CDR2 SVGIG (reference sequence). Trimming removed 2 bases from V and 4 bases from J, with 11 bases in between. The CDR3 is 13 amino acids. The DNA for the CDR3 is TGTGCCTGGAGTCGTGACAGGAGCTATGGCTACACCTTC. This encodes CAWSRDRSYGYTF. Full variable domain (rest looked up from reference TRBV30 and TRBJ1-2): SQTIHQWPATLVQPVGSPLSLECTVEGTSNPNLYWYRQAAGRGLQLLFYSVGIGQISSEVPQNLSASRPQDRQFILSSKKLLLSDSGFYLCAWSRDRSYGYTFGSGTRLTVV.

The sample holds one count of this clone. This sequence joins TRBV19 and TRBJ2-5, with a weak D call TRBD2 (6 bases). Germline CDR1 reads LNHDA; CDR2 reads SQIVND (reference sequence). The V gene lost 2 bases and the J gene lost 2 bases, with 12 bases spanning the gap. The CDR3 totals 15 residues. CDR3 bases: TGTGCCAGTAGTATAAACCCGGGAGTGCAAGAGACCCAGTACTTC. Translation: CASSINPGVQETQYF.

The table lists this clone with a few counts. The chain is built from TRBV24-1 and TRBJ2-1; perhaps TRBD1 as D (6 bases). The CDR3 runs 13 residues. Deletions cut 2 bases from V and 12 bases from J, with 13 bases between. From germline, CDR1 is KGHDR and CDR2 SFDVKD. Here the CDR3 reads CATSDSTGLRQFF. CDR3 coding DNA: TGTGCCACCAGTGATTCCACAGGGCTTAGGCAGTTCTTC.

This clone was observed a few times. V is TRBV18 and J is TRBJ1-4; tentative D call: TRBD1 (5 bases). Trimming shortened V by 3 bases and J by 5 bases, and 10 bases separated the two germline ends. CDR1 and CDR2 (germline): KGHSH, LQKENI. CDR3 length: 14 amino acids. The CDR3 here is CASSPPAGNEKLFF. For the CDR3, the DNA is TGTGCCAGCTCACCTCCGGCAGGGAATGAAAAACTGTTTTTT.

The V and J genes are TRBV10-3 and TRBJ1-6; no reliable D call. Trimming left V 6 bases short and J 13 bases short, with 16 bases between. Germline values: CDR1 ENHRY, CDR2 SYGVKD. This CDR3 is built from 13 residues. The CDR3 sequence: CAISGRPQDPLHF. CDR3 bases: TGTGCCATCAGCGGTCGGCCCCAGGATCCCCTCCACTTT.

This clone was recorded once. Here the CDR3 reads CASSRDRAATDTQYF. For the CDR3, the DNA is TGTGCCAGCAGCCGGGACAGGGCTGCCACAGATACGCAGTATTTT. The V gene is TRBV5-4, the J gene TRBJ2-3, with 9 bases aligning to TRBD1. With V trimmed by 4 bases and J by 2 bases, 5 bases remained unmatched. This CDR3 is 15 amino acids long. Germline assignment: CDR1 SGHNT and CDR2 YYREEE (reference sequence).

This chain joins TRBV10-3 and TRBJ1-3; D is undetermined. The germline V and J ends were trimmed by 5 bases and 4 bases, with 6 bases remaining between them. This CDR3 is 12 amino acids long. The V gene's germline CDR1 is ENHRY and CDR2 SYGVKD. CDR3 nucleotide sequence: TGTGCCATCAGTCCACTAGGAAACACCATATATTTT. Its translation is CAISPLGNTIYF.

This clone was seen a few times. The rearrangement links TRBV30 to TRBJ1-5; TRBD1 might be the D (6 bases). The CDR3 extends over 15 amino acids. Germline-derived CDR1 and CDR2 are GTSNPN and SVGIG (reference sequence). The ends were cut back, 5 bases at V and 8 bases at J, with 22 bases in the middle. The CDR3 is CAWPRTAGTNEPQHF. The CDR3 DNA reads as TGTGCCTGGCCCCGGACAGCCGGCACCAACGAGCCCCAGCATTTT.

V gene TRBV6-5 combines with J gene TRBJ1-1; perhaps TRBD1 as D (6 bases). There are 13 residues in the CDR3. The V end lost 8 bases, the J end lost 5 bases, and 15 bases lay between the germline ends. Germline V gene sequence: CDR1 MNHEY, CDR2 SVGAGI. CDR3 sequence: CASRQTQGTEAFF. For the CDR3, the DNA is TGTGCCAGCCGCCAGACCCAGGGGACTGAAGCTTTCTTT.

The chain has TRBV30 and TRBJ2-3, with unresolved D. Germline V gene data show CDR1 as GTSNPN and CDR2 as SVGIG (reference sequence). The V end was cut by 4 bases, the J end by 0 bases, with 5 bases between. The CDR3 totals 12 residues. CDR3 DNA sequence: TGTGCCTGGAAGCGAAGCACAGATACGCAGTATTTT. As protein: CAWKRSTDTQYF.

CDR3 residues: CASSLPPTRDTQYF. CDR3 bases: TGCGCCAGCAGCTTACCTCCGACTAGAGATACGCAGTATTTT. V gene TRBV5-1 combines with J gene TRBJ2-3; perhaps TRBD2 as D (6 bases). This CDR3 spans 14 amino acids. Trimming stripped 2 bases from V and 5 bases from J, with 12 bases between. Germline CDR1 SGHRS, CDR2 YFSETQ.

J is TRBJ2-5 and V is TRBV5-4; weak D call: TRBD2 (5 bases). The CDR3 spans 14 residues. Trimming removed 1 base from V and 3 bases from J, with 10 bases in between. The V gene's germline CDR1 is SGHNT and CDR2 YYREEE (reference sequence). The CDR3 DNA sequence: TGTGCCAGCAGCTTGTCGGGGAGCGAAGAGACCCAGTACTTC. Its translation: CASSLSGSEETQYF.

This CDR3 reads CASSLPTGSGELFF. The CDR3 nucleotides are TGTGCCAGCAGCTTGCCTACAGGTTCCGGGGAGCTGTTTTTT. V and J are TRBV5-5 and TRBJ2-2, with D perhaps TRBD1 (5 bases). Per the germline V gene, CDR1 is SGHKS and CDR2 is YYEKEE (reference sequence). The CDR3 is 14 amino acids. V lost 1 base and J 6 bases, leaving 10 bases between the germline ends.

This chain uses TRBV19 with TRBJ2-7; tentative D call: TRBD2 (6 bases). The CDR3 extends over 14 amino acids. V lost 3 bases, J lost 4 bases, and 13 bases lay in between. Germline CDR1 reads LNHDA; CDR2 reads SQIVND (reference sequence). The CDR3 here is CASSITSRPYEQYF. For the CDR3, the DNA is TGTGCCAGTAGTATTACTAGCAGACCATACGAGCAGTACTTC.

The rearrangement uses TRBV18 and TRBJ1-3; TRBD1 is a possible D gene (5 bases). Germline lookup yields CDR1 KGHSH and CDR2 LQKENI. Trimming shortened V by 2 bases and J by 2 bases, and 10 bases separated the two germline ends. This CDR3 spans 15 amino acids. CDR3 amino acids: CASSPFQGAGNTIYF. For the CDR3, the DNA is TGTGCCAGCTCACCATTCCAGGGCGCTGGAAACACCATATATTTT.

This clone has a handful of counts. This chain uses TRBV28 with TRBJ2-1, with TRBD1 matching 8 bases. Looked up from germline, CDR1 is MDHEN and CDR2 is SYDVKM. The V and J ends lost 8 bases and 0 bases, in that order; junction bases with no gene match: 12. This CDR3 has 17 amino acids. CDR3 coding DNA: TGTGCCAGCGGGGGCAGGGGGCTAATTCGCTCCTACAATGAGCAGTTCTTC. Translation: CASGGRGLIRSYNEQFF.

V usage is TRBV7-9 and J usage is TRBJ2-2, with 8 bases identical to TRBD1. Trimming removed 5 bases from V and 3 bases from J; junction bases left unmatched: 17. The CDR3 is 19 amino acids. Germline loops: CDR1 SEHNR, CDR2 FQNEAQ (reference sequence). CDR3 sequence reads: CASSPDFLRGRRDTGELFF. CDR3 in DNA: TGTGCCAGCAGCCCAGACTTTCTCAGGGGGCGAAGAGACACCGGGGAGCTGTTTTTT.

The J gene is TRBJ1-6, the V gene TRBV27; 7 bases line up with TRBD1. The CDR3 runs 15 residues. The V gene's germline CDR1 is MNHEY and CDR2 SMNVEV (reference sequence). V was clipped by 6 bases and J by 7 bases; unmatched bases: 9. The CDR3 nucleotides are TGTGCCAGCAGGGTCAATACAGGGGTGAATTCACCCCTCCACTTT. Translating gives CASRVNTGVNSPLHF.

V gene TRBV4-1 combines with J gene TRBJ2-4; the match to TRBD1 covers 10 bases. V was clipped by 0 bases and J by 7 bases; unmatched bases: 9. This CDR3 has 17 residues. CDR1 and CDR2 (germline): MGHRA, YSYEKL. The CDR3 spells CASSQDGSWDRGNIQYF. The CDR3 DNA reads TGCGCCAGCAGCCAAGATGGTTCGTGGGACAGGGGTAACATTCAGTACTTC.

The chain couples TRBV4-2 to TRBJ2-5, with D perhaps matching TRBD2 (7 bases). CDR3 size: 15 residues. Deletions cut 4 bases from V and 6 bases from J, with 18 bases between. In germline, CDR1 is LGHNA, CDR2 YNFKEQ. The CDR3 DNA reads TGTGCCAGCAGCCCCGAGGTCGGGGGGCAGCAGACCCAGTACTTC. Protein product: CASSPEVGGQQTQYF.

The chain combines TRBV7-8 with TRBJ1-1, with TRBD1 as a possible D gene (6 bases). This CDR3 comprises 15 residues. V lost 5 bases, J lost 3 bases, and 16 bases lay in between. CDR1 is SGHVS and CDR2 is FQNEAQ in the germline V gene. The CDR3 nucleotides are TGTGCCAGCAGCGGAGCCACAGGGCCCTACACTGAAGCTTTCTTT. This codes for CASSGATGPYTEAFF.

The chain combines TRBV19 with TRBJ1-5, with 8 nucleotides matching TRBD1. V was pared by 5 bases and J by 4 bases, with 7 bases of the junction left unmatched. Looked up from germline, CDR1 is LNHDA and CDR2 is SQIVND (reference sequence). CDR3 length: 15 residues. CDR3 amino acids: CASSSDRGNNQPQHF. The CDR3 bases are TGTGCCAGTAGTTCCGACAGGGGAAATAATCAGCCCCAGCATTTT.

The chain employs TRBV5-1 and TRBJ1-5; TRBD1 might be the D (6 bases). This CDR3 has 17 residues. The V gene lost 2 bases and the J gene lost 0 bases, with 15 bases spanning the gap. In germline, CDR1 is SGHRS, CDR2 YFSETQ. CDR3 in amino acids: CASSFVGAENSNQPQHF. DNA for the CDR3: TGCGCCAGCAGCTTCGTGGGGGCAGAGAATAGCAATCAGCCCCAGCATTTT. Full variable domain (missing parts from reference TRBV5-1 and TRBJ1-5): KAGVTQTPRYLIKTRGQQVTLSCSPISGHRSVSWYQQTPGQGLQFLFEYFSETQRNKGNFPGRFSGRQFSNSRSEMNVSTLELGDSALYLCASSFVGAENSNQPQHFGDGTRLSIL.

This clone has only a few counts. The V and J genes are TRBV2 and TRBJ1-2; TRBD1 agrees at 12 bases. This CDR3 region has 14 residues. The J segment lost 8 bases and the V segment lost 6 bases, leaving 7 bases of the junction unmatched. Germline V CDR1 and CDR2: SNHLY, FYNNEI. Written as DNA, the CDR3 is TGTGCCAGCAGGGGACAGGGGGCGATGCGCGGCTACACCTTC. Translating it yields CASRGQGAMRGYTF.

J is TRBJ2-7 and V is TRBV2; 9 bases are shared with TRBD2. CDR1 is SNHLY, CDR2 FYNNEI, per germline. This CDR3 spans 15 amino acids. The junction had 8 bases not matched to a gene; V was cut back by 6 bases and J by 2 bases. CDR3 in amino acids: CASRGFERGAYEQYF. CDR3 coding DNA: TGTGCCAGCAGGGGGTTTGAGCGGGGGGCCTACGAGCAGTACTTC.